These 21 T cell receptor beta chains were sequenced from one sample in a study of T cells after yellow fever vaccination. In TCRdb, the 5' RACE reads were re-called with MiXCR into one record per CDR3 protein. The sample records over 85,000 distinct CDR3 sequences, roughly 10% being singletons. Sequencing used CD8+ T cells not binding an NS4B(214-222) dextramer, sorted from PBMCs, obtained around 14 days after the first yellow fever vaccination. The receptors here all came from a man between 18 and 29 years old who received the YFV17D yellow fever vaccine.

This clonotype appeared many times. V usage is TRBV12-5 and J usage is TRBJ2-7; D is unclear. Germline V CDR1 and CDR2: LGHNT, FRNRAP. V shed 3 bases and J shed 5 bases, with 8 bases lying between them. This CDR3 has 12 residues. The CDR3 here is CASGFRLDEQYF. The CDR3 region has the DNA TGTGCTAGTGGTTTTAGGTTGGACGAGCAGTACTTC.

The chain has TRBV6-1 and TRBJ1-2; D not certain. CDR1 MNHNS and CDR2 SASEGT come from the germline V gene. The CDR3 length is 17 residues. V was clipped by 6 bases and J by 0 bases, with 20 bases between them. The CDR3 loop is CASSAGPGRITNYGYTF. CDR3 sequence (DNA): TGTGCCAGCAGCGCCGGACCCGGACGGATAACTAACTATGGCTACACCTTC.

In this sample, this clonotype turned up a few times. The gene calls are TRBV27 and TRBJ2-5, with D perhaps matching TRBD2 (5 bases). This CDR3 region has 13 residues. The V and J ends lost 0 bases and 7 bases respectively, with 9 bases between them. The germline V gene has CDR1 MNHEY and CDR2 SMNVEV (reference sequence). The CDR3 is CASSLSGEVTQYF. In nucleotides, the CDR3 is TGTGCCAGCAGTTTATCCGGGGAAGTGACCCAGTACTTC.

The genes are TRBV4-1 and TRBJ2-7, with 8 bases fitting TRBD1. Trimming cost V 6 bases and J 0 bases; bases outside gene matches: 7. Germline V gene data show CDR1 as MGHRA and CDR2 as YSYEKL. CDR3 length equals 15 residues. This CDR3 reads CASRRGQGGSYEQYF. The CDR3 nucleotides read TGCGCCAGCAGACGAGGACAGGGAGGCTCCTACGAGCAGTACTTC.

V usage is TRBV20-1 and J usage is TRBJ2-3, with TRBD1 matching over 9 bases. J was trimmed by 2 bases and V by 0 bases; bases with no gene match: 6. The CDR3 has 16 amino acids. Germline loops: CDR1 DFQATT, CDR2 SNEGSKA (reference sequence). CDR3 protein: CSARDFRDRDTDTQYF. In nucleotides, the CDR3 is TGCAGTGCTAGAGATTTTCGGGACAGGGACACAGATACGCAGTATTTT.

The chain couples TRBV6-2 or TRBV6-3 to TRBJ2-1, with TRBD2 as a possible D gene (7 bases). Per the germline V gene, CDR1 is MNHEY and CDR2 is SVGEGT. The CDR3 sequence is 16 residues long. V lost 6 bases, J lost 10 bases, and 25 bases lay in between. The CDR3 bases are TGTGCCAGCAGCCTTCTGAGAGGGGGGGCCATCTGGGAGCAGTTCTTC. It translates to CASSLLRGGAIWEQFF.

In this sample, this clonotype turned up a few times. The V call is TRBV27, the J call TRBJ2-5; 9 bases line up with TRBD1. The CDR3 sequence is 13 residues long. V lost 6 bases to trimming and J lost 4 bases; unmatched junction nucleotides: 3. Germline assignment: CDR1 MNHEY and CDR2 SMNVEV (reference sequence). In DNA form, the CDR3 reads TGTGCCAGCAGGGGACAGGGTGGAGAGACCCAGTACTTC. It codes for CASRGQGGETQYF.

This clonotype was recorded a few times. This sequence joins TRBV6-5 and TRBJ1-2; D ambiguous. The CDR3 is 13 amino acids. CDR1 MNHEY and CDR2 SVGAGI come from the germline V gene. V was clipped by 2 bases and J by 11 bases, with 15 bases between them. The CDR3 nucleotides are TGTGCCAGCAGTTACGGGTTTGAGGGAATATACACCTTC. It is translated as CASSYGFEGIYTF.

CDR3 region: CSARDWRGPNYGYTF. CDR3 DNA sequence: TGCAGTGCTAGAGATTGGAGGGGACCTAACTATGGCTACACCTTC. The gene calls are TRBV20-1 and TRBJ1-2; maybe TRBD1 (5 bases). Trimming removed 0 bases from V and 0 bases from J, with 11 bases in between. CDR3 size: 15 residues. Germline CDR1 DFQATT, CDR2 SNEGSKA (reference sequence).

This clonotype was found once. The J gene is TRBJ1-4, the V gene TRBV13, with 7 positions matching TRBD1. The germline gives CDR1 PRHDT, CDR2 FYEKMQ (reference sequence). The junction had 9 bases not matched to a gene; V was cut back by 4 bases and J by 7 bases. This CDR3 has 15 amino acids. Written as DNA, the CDR3 is TGTGCCAGCAGCTCCTGGACAAGGGGGCGTGAAAAACTGTTTTTT. Translated, it gives CASSSWTRGREKLFF.

V usage is TRBV4-1 and J usage is TRBJ2-5; the match to TRBD1 covers 8 bases. This CDR3 is 15 amino acids long. Germline-derived CDR1 and CDR2 are MGHRA and YSYEKL. Trimming removed 1 base from V and 5 bases from J; junction bases left unmatched: 6. The CDR3 DNA reads as TGCGCCAGCAGCCAAGCCGACAGGGGCGACGAGACCCAGTACTTC. Translating gives CASSQADRGDETQYF.

The chain carries TRBV7-9 and TRBJ2-5; D remains ambiguous. This CDR3 comprises 14 residues. CDR1 and CDR2 (germline): SEHNR, FQNEAQ (reference sequence). Trimming left V 1 base short and J 3 bases short, with 9 bases between. CDR3 sequence reads: CASSLVGLEETQYF. CDR3 DNA sequence: TGTGCCAGCAGCTTAGTGGGCCTGGAAGAGACCCAGTACTTC.

This clonotype has just a few counts. V is TRBV20-1 and J is TRBJ1-5; a possible D gene is TRBD1 (6 bases). Deletions cut 4 bases from V and 5 bases from J, with 24 bases between. This CDR3 is 17 amino acids long. The V gene's germline CDR1 is DFQATT and CDR2 SNEGSKA (reference sequence). CDR3 residues: CSANARGLQGPYQPQHF. The CDR3 DNA reads TGCAGTGCTAACGCAAGAGGCCTACAGGGCCCTTATCAGCCCCAGCATTTT.

The sample holds a few counts of this clonotype. The rearrangement uses TRBV27 and TRBJ1-5; perhaps TRBD1 as D (5 bases). The CDR3 contains 17 residues. Germline V lookup: CDR1 MNHEY, CDR2 SMNVEV (reference sequence). V was shortened by 5 bases and J by 7 bases, with 24 bases between the two germline ends. This chain's CDR3 is CASSENGTPIRTQPQHF. DNA for the CDR3: TGTGCCAGCAGTGAAAATGGGACTCCAATCCGGACACAGCCCCAGCATTTT.

This CDR3 reads CASSPRGSGGQETQYF. The DNA of the CDR3 is TGTGCCAGCTCACCACGTGGTAGCGGGGGCCAAGAGACCCAGTACTTC. This chain joins TRBV18 and TRBJ2-5; TRBD2 aligns across 9 bases. The CDR3 is 16 amino acids. V trimming: 1 base; J trimming: 1 base; junction bases outside the gene matches: 4. Germline-derived CDR1 and CDR2 are KGHSH and LQKENI.

This clonotype was counted ten times or more. The chain joins TRBV5-6 to TRBJ1-1; possibly TRBD1 for D (5 bases). V was cut by 5 bases and J by 5 bases, with 13 bases left in between. This CDR3 has 13 residues. From germline, CDR1 is SGHDT and CDR2 YYEEEE. The CDR3 DNA follows: TGTGCCAGCAGAGTCTCAGGGAGAACTGAAGCTTTCTTT. It is translated as CASRVSGRTEAFF. The entire variable domain, with the rest obtained from reference TRBV5-6 and TRBJ1-1, is as follows: DAGVTQSPTHLIKTRGQQVTLRCSPKSGHDTVSWYQQALGQGPQFIFQYYEEEERQRGNFPDRFSGHQFPNYSSELNVNALLLGDSALYLCASRVSGRTEAFFGQGTRLTVV.

The chain is built from TRBV28 and TRBJ1-2, with D possibly TRBD1 on 5 matching bases. Trimming shortened V by 4 bases and J by 6 bases, and 12 bases separated the two germline ends. The CDR3 is 13 amino acids. Germline CDR1 and CDR2: MDHEN and SYDVKM. This chain's CDR3 is CASSWAGTHGYTF. As DNA, the CDR3 is TGTGCCAGCAGTTGGGCCGGGACGCATGGCTACACCTTC.

V and J are TRBV20-1 and TRBJ2-1; TRBD2 agrees at 14 bases. In germline, CDR1 is DFQATT, CDR2 SNEGSKA (reference sequence). The CDR3 has 18 amino acids. V shed 2 bases and J 2 bases; nucleotides not matched to a gene: 8. CDR3: CSARPTSGGADPYNEQFF. CDR3 DNA sequence: TGCAGTGCTAGACCGACTAGCGGGGGGGCCGACCCCTACAATGAGCAGTTCTTC.

This clonotype occurred a few times. The CDR3 spells CASSFHTSNYGYTF. CDR3 bases: TGTGCCAGCAGTTTTCACACCTCTAACTATGGCTACACCTTC. J is TRBJ1-2 and V is TRBV12-3 or TRBV12-4, with D uncertain. The length of the CDR3 is 14 residues. The V end lost 3 bases, the J end lost 0 bases, and 8 bases lay between the germline ends.

The chain joins TRBV4-3 to TRBJ2-1; D uncertain. From germline, CDR1 is LGHNA and CDR2 YSLEER. Trimming removed 0 bases from V and 8 bases from J, with 14 bases in between. The CDR3 is 15 residues long. The CDR3: CASSQEGSYRDEQFF. For the CDR3, the DNA is TGCGCCAGCAGCCAAGAAGGATCTTATCGTGATGAGCAGTTCTTC.

This clonotype was seen a few times. A junction end diverges from the germline sequence, so it may reflect a read error. The rearrangement links TRBV20-1 to TRBJ1-1; no clear D. CDR1 and CDR2 (germline): DFQATT, SNEGSKA (reference sequence). CDR3 length: 17 residues. CDR3 nucleotide sequence: TGCTGTGCTAGAGAAACCCCGGATATTAGTAGGAACACTGAAGCTTTCTTT. Translating it yields CCARETPDISRNTEAFF.